This T cell receptor beta chain was profiled in a study of cytomegalovirus exposure and HLA in healthy donors. V trimming: 5 bases; J trimming: 5 bases; junction bases outside the gene matches: 9. CDR1 is LNHDA and CDR2 is SQIVND in the germline V gene (reference sequence). This CDR3 region has 14 residues. It was with 60 Vbeta and 13 Jbeta primers that the PCR ran. TCRdb's copy holds only in-frame clones and misses some; the assay was immunoSEQ multiplex PCR. Recorded for this sample: about 200,000 clones. The V gene is TRBV19, the J gene TRBJ2-7, with 7 positions matching TRBD2. This TCR was recovered from a girl aged 2-10 years in good health and CMV-seropositive. The material sequenced was PBMCs. CDR3 amino acids: CASSLSGMSDEQYF. As DNA, the CDR3 is TGTGCCAGTAGTCTGAGCGGGATGTCGGACGAGCAGTACTTC.